The present T cell receptor (beta chain) was sequenced within a study of T cell responses to AZD1222 COVID-19 vaccine. V lost 6 bases to trimming and J lost 6 bases, with 9 bases between them. This CDR3 region has 11 residues. Germline CDR1 MDHEN, CDR2 SYDVKM. Some clones are missing from TCRdb's copy, which holds only in-frame ones; the method was immunoSEQ multiplex PCR. The top ten clones hold under 2.5% of a sample with fewer than 200,000 clones, about 90% of them seen once. The TCR comes from an adult in good health. The specimen comprised peripheral blood, sampled on day 0 of AZD1222 vaccination. V usage is TRBV28 and J usage is TRBJ2-7; D unclear. Here the CDR3 reads CASRVGREQYF. The CDR3 DNA sequence: TGTGCCAGCAGGGTTGGGCGCGAGCAGTACTTC.